Here is one TCR beta chain with its context. Trimming removed 6 bases from V and 6 bases from J; junction bases left unmatched: 6. This CDR3 has 13 residues. The data belong to a study of Ad26.COV2.S vaccination and SARS-CoV-2 variants. Stated treatment: approximately 18 received Ad26.COV2.S at low or high dose, single or two shots; about 5 received placebo; per-sample allocation not given. All samples were drawn on day 63, counting from the first vaccine or placebo injection. Sequencing used immunoSEQ multiplex PCR; TCRdb keeps in-frame clones, though not all of them. This table holds 400,000 or so clones, about 88% found once.

This sequence was found in a person aged 18-65 years who received the Ad26.COV2.S COVID-19 vaccine or a placebo. The sequencing here drew on peripheral blood, taken in a trial of Ad26.COV2.S vaccine versus placebo. The rearrangement uses TRBV12-3 or TRBV12-4 and TRBJ2-7; TRBD1 aligns across 9 bases. CDR3 sequence: CASRPTGGREQYF. In nucleotides, the CDR3 is TGTGCCAGCAGGCCGACAGGGGGGCGCGAGCAGTACTTC.